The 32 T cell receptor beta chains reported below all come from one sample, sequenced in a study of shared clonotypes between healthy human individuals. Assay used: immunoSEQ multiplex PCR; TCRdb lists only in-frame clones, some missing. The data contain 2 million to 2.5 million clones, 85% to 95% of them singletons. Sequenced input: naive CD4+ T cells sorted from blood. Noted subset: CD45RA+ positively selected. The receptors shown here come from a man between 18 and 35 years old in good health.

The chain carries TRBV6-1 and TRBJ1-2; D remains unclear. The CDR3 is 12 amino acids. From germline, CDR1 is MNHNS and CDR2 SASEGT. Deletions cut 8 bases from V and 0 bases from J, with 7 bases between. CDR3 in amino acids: CASRPPNYGYTF. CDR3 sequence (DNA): TGTGCCAGCCGACCCCCTAACTATGGCTACACCTTC.

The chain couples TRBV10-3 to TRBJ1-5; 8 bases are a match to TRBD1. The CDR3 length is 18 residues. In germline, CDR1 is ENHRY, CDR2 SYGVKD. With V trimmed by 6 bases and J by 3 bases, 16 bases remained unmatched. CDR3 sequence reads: CAIREDRVAGDFNQPQHF. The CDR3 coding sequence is TGTGCCATCAGGGAGGACAGGGTGGCCGGAGACTTCAATCAGCCCCAGCATTTT.

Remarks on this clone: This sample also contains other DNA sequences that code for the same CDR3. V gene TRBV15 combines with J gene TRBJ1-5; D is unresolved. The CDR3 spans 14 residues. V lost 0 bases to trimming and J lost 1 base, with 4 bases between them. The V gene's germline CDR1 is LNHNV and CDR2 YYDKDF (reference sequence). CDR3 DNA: TGTGCCACCAGCAGAGAAGGGAGCAATCAGCCCCAGCATTTT. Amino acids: CATSREGSNQPQHF.

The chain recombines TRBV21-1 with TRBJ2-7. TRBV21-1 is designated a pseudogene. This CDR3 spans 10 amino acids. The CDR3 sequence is CARPQYEQYF. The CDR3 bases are TGTGCCAGACCTCAATACGAGCAGTACTTC.

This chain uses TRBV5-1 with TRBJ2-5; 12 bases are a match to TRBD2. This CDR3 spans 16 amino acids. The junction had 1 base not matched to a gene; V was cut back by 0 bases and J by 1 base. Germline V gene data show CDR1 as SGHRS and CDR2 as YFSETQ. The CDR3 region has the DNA TGCGCCAGCAGCTTGGGGACTAGCGGGGCCCAAGAGACCCAGTACTTC. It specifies CASSLGTSGAQETQYF.

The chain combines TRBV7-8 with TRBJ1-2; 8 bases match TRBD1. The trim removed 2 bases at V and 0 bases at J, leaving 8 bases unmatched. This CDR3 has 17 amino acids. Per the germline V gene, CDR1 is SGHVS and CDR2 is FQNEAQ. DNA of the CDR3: TGTGCCAGCAGCTTACAGGGGGCCCTCCCAGCTAACTATGGCTACACCTTC. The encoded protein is CASSLQGALPANYGYTF.

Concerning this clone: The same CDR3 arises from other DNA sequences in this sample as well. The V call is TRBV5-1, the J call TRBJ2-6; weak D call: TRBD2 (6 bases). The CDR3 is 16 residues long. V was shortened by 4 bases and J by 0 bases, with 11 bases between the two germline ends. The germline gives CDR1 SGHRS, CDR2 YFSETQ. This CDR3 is CASSPTGSSGANVLTF. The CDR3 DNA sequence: TGCGCCAGCAGCCCAACCGGGAGCTCTGGGGCCAACGTCCTGACTTTC.

Here the CDR3 DNA reads TGTGCCAGCAGCGCAAGACAGGAAGAGACCCAGTACTTC. Amino acids: CASSARQEETQYF. V and J are TRBV5-4 and TRBJ2-5, with D possibly matching TRBD1 (6 bases). The CDR3 is 13 residues long. CDR1 and CDR2 from the germline V gene are SGHNT and YYREEE (reference sequence). Between the trimmed V and J ends, which lost 4 bases and 3 bases, there was a span of 10 bases. Variable domain in full (rest from reference TRBV5-4 and TRBJ2-5): ETGVTQSPTHLIKTRGQQVTLRCSSQSGHNTVSWYQQALGQGPQFIFQYYREEENGRGNFPPRFSGLQFPNYSSELNVNALELDDSALYLCASSARQEETQYFGPGTRLLVL.

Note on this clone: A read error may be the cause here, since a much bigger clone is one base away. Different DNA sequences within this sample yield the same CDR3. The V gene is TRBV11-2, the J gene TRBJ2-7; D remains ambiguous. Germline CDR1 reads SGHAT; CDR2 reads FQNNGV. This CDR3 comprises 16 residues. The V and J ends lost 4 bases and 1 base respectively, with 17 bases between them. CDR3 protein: CASSSGPNRISYEQYF. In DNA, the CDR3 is TGTGCCAGCAGCTCCGGACCAAACCGCATTTCCTACGAGCAGTACTTC.

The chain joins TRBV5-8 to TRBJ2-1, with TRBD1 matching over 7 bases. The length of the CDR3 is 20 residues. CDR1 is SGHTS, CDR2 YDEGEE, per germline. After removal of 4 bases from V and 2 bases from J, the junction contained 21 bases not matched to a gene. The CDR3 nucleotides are TGTGCCAGCAGCCCTGAGATACAGGGGAAACTCCAACGACCCTACAATGAGCAGTTCTTC. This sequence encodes CASSPEIQGKLQRPYNEQFF.

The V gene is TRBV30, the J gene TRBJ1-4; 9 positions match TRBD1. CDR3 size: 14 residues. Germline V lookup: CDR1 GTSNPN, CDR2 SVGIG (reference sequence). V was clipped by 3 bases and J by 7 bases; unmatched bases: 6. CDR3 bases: TGTGCCTGGAGCGGGACAGGGAAGGGTGAAAAACTGTTTTTT. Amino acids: CAWSGTGKGEKLFF.

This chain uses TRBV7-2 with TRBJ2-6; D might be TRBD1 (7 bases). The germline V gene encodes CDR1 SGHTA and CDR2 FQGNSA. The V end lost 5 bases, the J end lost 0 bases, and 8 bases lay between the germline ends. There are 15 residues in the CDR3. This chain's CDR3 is CASSQGGSGANVLTF. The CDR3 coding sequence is TGTGCCAGCAGCCAGGGGGGCTCTGGGGCCAACGTCCTGACTTTC.

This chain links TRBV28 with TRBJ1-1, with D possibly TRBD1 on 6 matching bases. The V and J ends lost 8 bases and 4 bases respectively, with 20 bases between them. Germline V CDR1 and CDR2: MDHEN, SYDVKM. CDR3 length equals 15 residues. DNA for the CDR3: TGTGCCAGCGGACCCCCGGGGGCTCTTGCCACTGAAGCTTTCTTT. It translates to CASGPPGALATEAFF.

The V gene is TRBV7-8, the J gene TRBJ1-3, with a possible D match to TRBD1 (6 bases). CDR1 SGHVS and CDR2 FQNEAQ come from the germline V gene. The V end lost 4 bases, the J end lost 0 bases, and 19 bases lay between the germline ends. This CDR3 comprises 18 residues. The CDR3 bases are TGTGCCAGCAGCTCTATGGACAGACCCGGAGCCTCTGGAAACACCATATATTTT. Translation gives CASSSMDRPGASGNTIYF.

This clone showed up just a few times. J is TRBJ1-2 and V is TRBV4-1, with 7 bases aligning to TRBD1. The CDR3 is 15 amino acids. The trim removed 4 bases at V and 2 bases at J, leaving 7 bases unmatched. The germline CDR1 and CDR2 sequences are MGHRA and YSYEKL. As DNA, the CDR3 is TGCGCCAGCAGCCGACCCCAGGGGGAGAACTATGGCTACACCTTC. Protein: CASSRPQGENYGYTF.

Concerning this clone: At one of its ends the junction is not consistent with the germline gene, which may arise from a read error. CDR3 protein: CAISDRGSPPLHF. The CDR3 bases are TGCGCCATCAGTGACAGGGGGTCTCCACCCCTCCACTTT. The chain couples TRBV10-3 to TRBJ1-6, with 9 bases matching TRBD1. CDR3 length equals 13 residues. From germline, CDR1 is ENHRY and CDR2 SYGVKD.

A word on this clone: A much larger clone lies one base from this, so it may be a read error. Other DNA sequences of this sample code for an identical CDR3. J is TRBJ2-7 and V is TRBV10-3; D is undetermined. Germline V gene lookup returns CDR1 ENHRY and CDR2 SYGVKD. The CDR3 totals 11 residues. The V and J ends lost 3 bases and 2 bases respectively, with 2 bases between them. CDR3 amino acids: CAISDAYEQYF. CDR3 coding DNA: TGTGCCATCAGTGACGCCTACGAGCAGTACTTC.

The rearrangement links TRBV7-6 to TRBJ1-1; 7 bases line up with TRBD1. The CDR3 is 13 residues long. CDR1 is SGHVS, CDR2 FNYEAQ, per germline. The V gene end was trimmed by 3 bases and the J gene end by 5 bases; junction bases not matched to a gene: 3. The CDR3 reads CASSFAGGTEAFF. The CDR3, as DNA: TGTGCCAGCAGCTTTGCAGGGGGAACTGAAGCTTTCTTT. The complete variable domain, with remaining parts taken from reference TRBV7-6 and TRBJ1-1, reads GAGVSQSPRYKVTKRGQDVALRCDPISGHVSLYWYRQALGQGPEFLTYFNYEAQQDKSGLPNDRFSAERPEGSISTLTIQRTEQRDSAMYRCASSFAGGTEAFFGQGTRLTVV.

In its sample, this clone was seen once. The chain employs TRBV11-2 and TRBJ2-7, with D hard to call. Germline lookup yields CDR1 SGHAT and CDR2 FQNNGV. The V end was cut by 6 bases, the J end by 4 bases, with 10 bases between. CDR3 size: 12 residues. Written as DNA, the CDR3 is TGTGCCAGCAGTTCTAAGGGATACGAGCAGTACTTC. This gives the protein CASSSKGYEQYF.

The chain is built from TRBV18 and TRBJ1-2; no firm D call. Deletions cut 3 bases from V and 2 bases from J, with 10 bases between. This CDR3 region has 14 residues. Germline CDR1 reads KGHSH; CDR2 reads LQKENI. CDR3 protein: CASSPIGFNYGYTF. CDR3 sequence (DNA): TGTGCCAGCTCACCTATCGGGTTCAACTATGGCTACACCTTC.

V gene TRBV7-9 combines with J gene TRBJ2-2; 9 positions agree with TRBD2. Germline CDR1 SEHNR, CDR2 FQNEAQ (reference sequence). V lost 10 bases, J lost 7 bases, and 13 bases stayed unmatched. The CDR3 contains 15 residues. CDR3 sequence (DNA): TGTGCCACCTCGCCGGGCGGGAGGGCCCACGGGGAGCTGTTTTTT. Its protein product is CATSPGGRAHGELFF.

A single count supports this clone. CDR3 amino acids: CASGLLNPGTGGLFF. The CDR3 DNA follows: TGTGCTAGTGGTTTGCTAAATCCCGGGACAGGGGGACTGTTTTTT. The rearrangement links TRBV12-5 to TRBJ2-2; 11 bases are a match to TRBD1. This CDR3 is 15 amino acids long. CDR1 is LGHNT, CDR2 FRNRAP, per germline. Trimming cost V 2 bases and J 14 bases; bases outside gene matches: 10.

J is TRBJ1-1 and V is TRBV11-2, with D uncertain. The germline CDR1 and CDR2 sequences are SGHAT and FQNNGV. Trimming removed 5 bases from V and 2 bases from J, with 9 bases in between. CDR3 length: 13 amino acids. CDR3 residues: CASSPAHNTEAFF. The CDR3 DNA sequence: TGTGCCAGCAGCCCGGCCCATAACACTGAAGCTTTCTTT.

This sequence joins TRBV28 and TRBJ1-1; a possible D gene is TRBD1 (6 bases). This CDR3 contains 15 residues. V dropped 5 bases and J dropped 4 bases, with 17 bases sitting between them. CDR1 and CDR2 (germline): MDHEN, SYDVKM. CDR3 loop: CASSPPGGRSTEAFF. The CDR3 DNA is TGTGCCAGCAGTCCCCCTGGGGGCAGAAGCACTGAAGCTTTCTTT.

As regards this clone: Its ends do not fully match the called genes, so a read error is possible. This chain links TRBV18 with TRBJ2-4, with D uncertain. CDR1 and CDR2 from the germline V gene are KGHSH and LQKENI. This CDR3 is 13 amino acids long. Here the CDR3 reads CASSSQSGRITLF. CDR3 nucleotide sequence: TGTGCCAGCTCATCCCAGTCCGGACGGATTACCTTGTTC.

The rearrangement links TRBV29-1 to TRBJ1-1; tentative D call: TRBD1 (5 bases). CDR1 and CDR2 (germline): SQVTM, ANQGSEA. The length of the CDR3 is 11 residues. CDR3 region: CIRLGGAEAFF. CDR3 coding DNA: TGCATCCGCCTCGGTGGGGCCGAAGCTTTCTTT.

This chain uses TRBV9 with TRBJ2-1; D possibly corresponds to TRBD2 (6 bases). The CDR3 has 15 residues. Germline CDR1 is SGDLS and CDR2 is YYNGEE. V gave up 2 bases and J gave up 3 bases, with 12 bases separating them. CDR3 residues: CASSVGPGLYNEQFF. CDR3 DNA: TGTGCCAGCAGCGTGGGACCGGGACTCTACAATGAGCAGTTCTTC.

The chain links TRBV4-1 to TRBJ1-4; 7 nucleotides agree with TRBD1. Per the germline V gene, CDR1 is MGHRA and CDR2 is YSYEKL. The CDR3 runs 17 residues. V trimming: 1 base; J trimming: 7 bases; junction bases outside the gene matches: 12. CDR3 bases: TGCGCCAGCAGCCAAGTACACAGGGGCTTTGGCGCTGAAAAACTGTTTTTT. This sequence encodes CASSQVHRGFGAEKLFF.

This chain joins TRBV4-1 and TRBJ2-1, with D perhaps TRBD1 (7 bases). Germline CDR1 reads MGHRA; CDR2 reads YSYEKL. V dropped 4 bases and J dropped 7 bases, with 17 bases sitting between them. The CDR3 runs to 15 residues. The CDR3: CASSLGGQGGNEQFF. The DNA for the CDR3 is TGCGCCAGCAGCCTCGGGGGCCAGGGGGGTAATGAGCAGTTCTTC.

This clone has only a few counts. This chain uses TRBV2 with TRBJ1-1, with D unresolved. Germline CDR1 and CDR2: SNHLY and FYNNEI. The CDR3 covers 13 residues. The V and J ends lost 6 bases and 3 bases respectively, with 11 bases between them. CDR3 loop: CASSTEADTEAFF. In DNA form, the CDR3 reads TGTGCCAGCAGCACGGAAGCGGACACTGAAGCTTTCTTT.

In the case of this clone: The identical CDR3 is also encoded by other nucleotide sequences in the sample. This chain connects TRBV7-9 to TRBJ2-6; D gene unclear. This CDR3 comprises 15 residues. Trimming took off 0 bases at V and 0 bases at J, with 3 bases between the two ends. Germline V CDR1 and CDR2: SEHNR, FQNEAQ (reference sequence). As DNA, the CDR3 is TGTGCCAGCAGCTTAGCAGGCTCTGGGGCCAACGTCCTGACTTTC. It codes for CASSLAGSGANVLTF.

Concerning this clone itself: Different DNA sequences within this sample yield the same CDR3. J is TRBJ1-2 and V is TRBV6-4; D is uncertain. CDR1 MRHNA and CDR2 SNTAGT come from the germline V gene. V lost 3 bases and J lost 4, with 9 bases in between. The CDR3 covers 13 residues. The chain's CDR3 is CASSDEGGYGYTF. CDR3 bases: TGTGCCAGCAGTGATGAGGGTGGCTATGGCTACACCTTC.